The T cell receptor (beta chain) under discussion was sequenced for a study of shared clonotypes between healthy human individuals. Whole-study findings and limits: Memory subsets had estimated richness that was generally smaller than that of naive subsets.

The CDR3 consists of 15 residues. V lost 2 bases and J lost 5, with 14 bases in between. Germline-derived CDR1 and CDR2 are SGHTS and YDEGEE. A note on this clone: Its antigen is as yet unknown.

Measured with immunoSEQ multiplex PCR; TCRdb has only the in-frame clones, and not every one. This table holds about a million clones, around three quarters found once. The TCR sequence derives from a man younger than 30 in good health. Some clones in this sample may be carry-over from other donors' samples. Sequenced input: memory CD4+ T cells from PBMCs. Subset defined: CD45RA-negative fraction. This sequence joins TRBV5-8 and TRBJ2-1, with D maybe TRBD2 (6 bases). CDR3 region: CASSLTGGSHNEQFF. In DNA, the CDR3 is TGTGCCAGCAGCTTAACCGGAGGGTCCCACAATGAGCAGTTCTTC.